These 16 T cell receptor beta chains were sequenced from one sample in a study of T cell repertoires in cytomegalovirus infection. Their specific antigens are unknown. One entry per CDR3 protein results from TCRdb running MiXCR on the reads. Counted here are around 430,000 distinct CDR3 sequences, approximately 40% occurring once; the ten biggest clones make up about two fifths. Sequenced material: cultured PBMCs, taken from culture after CMV antigen stimulation. The receptors here all came from a human donor in good health (CMV status not recorded). Some clones in this sample may be carry-over from other donors' samples.

A few counts support this clonotype. V and J are TRBV11-2 and TRBJ2-7, with D perhaps being TRBD1 or TRBD2 (5 bases each). The CDR3 is 17 residues long. V lost 5 bases and J lost 0, with 20 bases in between. The germline gives CDR1 SGHAT, CDR2 FQNNGV. The chain's CDR3 is CASSPRLGWGSSYEQYF. For the CDR3, the DNA is TGTGCCAGCAGCCCCAGGTTGGGGTGGGGGAGCTCCTACGAGCAGTACTTC.

The CDR3 bases are TGTGCCAGCAGCATGGGGGGCCAAAGGGATACGCAGTATTTT. It specifies CASSMGGQRDTQYF. The V and J genes are TRBV7-2 and TRBJ2-3, with D possibly being TRBD1 or TRBD2 (6 bases each). The CDR3 length is 14 residues. Trimming removed 5 bases at V and 6 bases at J, with 15 bases between. Germline V lookup: CDR1 SGHTA, CDR2 FQGNSA.

This chain's CDR3 is CASSAAASTDTQYF. CDR3 DNA: TGTGCCAGCAGTGCGGCGGCTAGCACAGATACGCAGTATTTT. The genes are TRBV6-4 and TRBJ2-3, with D unresolved. This CDR3 region has 14 residues. Trimming cost V 4 bases and J 0 bases, with 8 bases left between them. CDR1 is MRHNA and CDR2 is SNTAGT in the germline V gene.

J is TRBJ2-1 and V is TRBV20-1, with 10 bases that match TRBD2. The CDR3 totals 14 residues. The V gene end was trimmed by 6 bases and the J gene end by 9 bases; junction bases not matched to a gene: 11. Germline V gives CDR1 DFQATT, CDR2 SNEGSKA (reference sequence). This CDR3 is CSARTSGKGVEQFF. DNA for the CDR3: TGCAGTGCCCGTACTAGCGGGAAAGGGGTTGAGCAGTTCTTC.

V is TRBV12-5 and J is TRBJ2-3; maybe TRBD2 (6 bases). With 3 bases removed from V and 2 bases from J, the gap between germline ends came to 15 bases. From germline, CDR1 is LGHNT and CDR2 FRNRAP. This CDR3 comprises 16 residues. In DNA, the CDR3 is TGTGCTAGTGGTTTAACCCGGGACTCCTACACAGATACGCAGTATTTT. Translation gives CASGLTRDSYTDTQYF.

With respect to this clonotype: One end of the junction fails to match germline, which may point to a read error. V and J are TRBV28 and TRBJ2-5; D might be TRBD1 or TRBD2, each matching 6 bases. CDR1 is MDHEN and CDR2 is SYDVKM in the germline V gene. CDR3 size: 12 residues. CDR3 sequence (DNA): TGTGTCAGCAGTTCCGGGGGCGAGACCCAGTACTTC. It yields the protein CVSSSGGETQYF.

This CDR3 reads CASSLGRNEQYF. The CDR3 nucleotides read TGTGCCAGCAGCTTAGGTCGGAACGAGCAGTACTTC. The chain couples TRBV7-9 to TRBJ2-7; D uncertain. Germline CDR1 and CDR2: SEHNR and FQNEAQ (reference sequence). V dropped 1 base and J dropped 5 bases, with 6 bases sitting between them. This CDR3 has 12 residues. The variable domain in full, completed from reference TRBV7-9 and TRBJ2-7, reads DTGVSQNPRHKITKRGQNVTFRCDPISEHNRLYWYRQTLGQGPEFLTYFQNEAQLEKSRLLSDRFSAERPKGSFSTLEIQRTEQGDSAMYLCASSLGRNEQYFGPGTRLTVT.

This chain connects TRBV20-1 to TRBJ2-7; a weak D match, TRBD1 (6 bases). In germline, CDR1 is DFQATT, CDR2 SNEGSKA (reference sequence). The ends were cut back, 2 bases at V and 2 bases at J, with 19 bases in the middle. The CDR3 sequence is 16 residues long. CDR3 in DNA: TGCAGTGCTAGACCAAGCTCCGGGACACCAACCTACGAGCAGTACTTC. Translation: CSARPSSGTPTYEQYF.

The V gene is TRBV4-1, the J gene TRBJ2-5, with 8 positions matching TRBD1. Per germline, CDR1 MGHRA and CDR2 YSYEKL. CDR3 length equals 16 residues. J gave up 5 bases and V 0 bases, and 8 bases lay outside the gene matches. The CDR3 sequence is CASSQELGRGLETQYF. CDR3 sequence (DNA): TGCGCCAGCAGCCAAGAATTAGGCAGGGGGCTTGAGACCCAGTACTTC.

This clonotype was found a few times. The CDR3 nucleotides are TGTGCCAGCAGCTTAGCGGGTAGGCTCGGTACTAGGGCTTTCTTT. This translates into CASSLAGRLGTRAFF. The chain uses TRBV7-2 and TRBJ1-1; D is unresolved. Germline V CDR1 and CDR2: SGHTA, FQGNSA. The CDR3 has 15 residues. V was pared by 0 bases and J by 11 bases, with 19 bases between.

The chain carries TRBV10-3 and TRBJ2-3; TRBD1 matches 8 bases. The CDR3 contains 14 residues. The V and J ends lost 7 bases and 5 bases, in that order; junction bases with no gene match: 8. Germline V gene lookup returns CDR1 ENHRY and CDR2 SYGVKD. For the CDR3, the DNA is TGTGCCATCAAGGGGACAGGAAGCGGAGATACGCAGTATTTT. The encoded protein is CAIKGTGSGDTQYF.

This chain links TRBV6-6 with TRBJ1-1, with TRBD1 identical over 7 bases. Germline-derived CDR1 and CDR2 are MNHNY and SVGAGI (reference sequence). V was clipped by 8 bases and J by 4 bases; unmatched bases: 10. The CDR3 contains 14 residues. The CDR3 sequence: CASLQGWVGTEAFF. The CDR3 coding sequence is TGTGCCAGCCTACAGGGGTGGGTGGGCACTGAAGCTTTCTTT.

This chain connects TRBV6-6 to TRBJ1-2; 7 positions agree with TRBD1. From germline, CDR1 is MNHNY and CDR2 SVGAGI (reference sequence). After removal of 7 bases from V and 4 bases from J, the junction contained 6 bases not matched to a gene. CDR3 length: 13 amino acids. The CDR3, as DNA: TGTGCCAGCACCTTCGACAGGGTCTATGGCTACACCTTC. It specifies CASTFDRVYGYTF.

The rearrangement uses TRBV20-1 and TRBJ2-1; no clear D. Germline V gene data show CDR1 as DFQATT and CDR2 as SNEGSKA (reference sequence). This CDR3 comprises 12 residues. V lost 6 bases and J lost 9, with 15 bases in between. This CDR3 is CSARNLRVEQFF. In nucleotides, the CDR3 is TGCAGTGCCCGAAACCTTCGGGTTGAGCAGTTCTTC.

This chain joins TRBV7-9 and TRBJ2-1, with D tentatively TRBD2 (6 bases). Per germline, CDR1 SEHNR and CDR2 FQNEAQ (reference sequence). Deletions cut 5 bases from V and 6 bases from J, with 11 bases between. The length of the CDR3 is 13 residues. This CDR3 is CASSPGTVNEQFF. For the CDR3, the DNA is TGTGCCAGCAGCCCAGGGACTGTCAATGAGCAGTTCTTC. The full variable domain, in which reference TRBV7-9 and TRBJ2-1 provide the parts outside the CDR3, is DTGVSQNPRHKITKRGQNVTFRCDPISEHNRLYWYRQTLGQGPEFLTYFQNEAQLEKSRLLSDRFSAERPKGSFSTLEIQRTEQGDSAMYLCASSPGTVNEQFFGPGTRLTVL.

The rearrangement uses TRBV9 and TRBJ2-7; D might be TRBD1 (5 bases). The germline V gene has CDR1 SGDLS and CDR2 YYNGEE. This CDR3 is built from 15 residues. V lost 0 bases to trimming and J lost 5 bases, with 15 bases between them. CDR3 sequence reads: CASSVGGRVGDEQYF. CDR3 in DNA: TGTGCCAGCAGCGTAGGCGGCAGGGTTGGGGACGAGCAGTACTTC.